This T cell receptor (beta chain) was profiled in a study of blood T cell repertoires in COVID-19. Study information: COVID-19 samples, acute and convalescent, were from the United States, Italy and Spain. The analysed material was cDNA or gDNA that came from T cells, B-cell-depleted T cells, or PBMCs.

This CDR3 is built from 14 residues. Unmatched junction bases numbered 1, after V lost 3 bases and J lost 5 bases. Germline-derived CDR1 and CDR2 are KGHSH and LQKENI. There are a few counts of this clone. In the original processing: Reference gene primers were amplified, and this amplification served to estimate nucleated cell counts. Data came from immunoSEQ multiplex PCR; TCRdb stores just in-frame clones and leaves some out. V, J and clone size are taken as reported in that table, and D and trimming were inferred from the DNA itself. This table holds 90,000 or so clones, 70% to 90% found once. The sequenced material came from peripheral blood. This chain connects TRBV18 to TRBJ2-7, with 13 bases aligning to TRBD2. The receptor comes from a man aged 55 to 70 with acute or convalescent COVID-19. The CDR3 bases are TGTGCCAGCTCACCTGGGACTAGCGGGGACGAGCAGTACTTC. It translates to CASSPGTSGDEQYF.